Sequencing of this TCR beta chain was carried out in a study of blood T cell repertoires in COVID-19. Study context: Sources were T cells, B-cell-depleted T cells, or PBMCs; the material itself was cDNA or gDNA.

Before they entered the study, exposed participants had met a COVID-19 case within 2 weeks. Germline V CDR1 and CDR2: KGHSH, LQKENI. The CDR3 is made up of 15 amino acids. Trimming took off 5 bases at V and 1 base at J, with 9 bases between the two ends. This clone was recorded once. Produced via immunoSEQ multiplex PCR; TCRdb's table is partial and in-frame only. The table records around 250,000 clones, about 87% of them present only once. The chain combines TRBV18 with TRBJ2-6; D is uncertain. The sequencing input was PBMCs or T cells enriched from blood (not recorded which). The TCR was taken from a woman in her 40s who had been exposed to COVID-19. The CDR3 region has the DNA TGTGCCAGCTCATCCTCAGGTTCTGGGGCCAACGTCCTGACTTTC. Amino acid sequence: CASSSSGSGANVLTF.